Presented here are 31 T cell receptor beta chains from one specimen sequenced in a study of blood T cell repertoires in COVID-19. The data were produced by immunoSEQ multiplex PCR, yet TCRdb's version contains in-frame clones alone and is incomplete. The table includes over 150,000 clones, around 83% detected once. The source material was peripheral blood. These receptors were obtained from a woman aged 60-70 years with COVID-19, enrolled during active disease.

This clone was counted once. The chain combines TRBV7-2 with TRBJ1-2; 9 bases map to TRBD1. There are 14 residues in the CDR3. J was trimmed by 8 bases and V by 3 bases; bases with no gene match: 7. Per the germline V gene, CDR1 is SGHTA and CDR2 is FQGNSA. The CDR3 region is CASSLRQGEEGYTF. Written as DNA, the CDR3 is TGTGCCAGCAGCTTGAGACAGGGGGAAGAGGGCTACACCTTC.

The J gene is TRBJ2-2, the V gene TRBV19; tentatively, D is TRBD1 (5 bases). Per the germline V gene, CDR1 is LNHDA and CDR2 is SQIVND (reference sequence). This CDR3 is built from 15 residues. Trimming shortened V by 5 bases and J by 7 bases, and 17 bases separated the two germline ends. CDR3 in DNA: TGTGCCAGTAGTTATAATAGGCAGGGCTACGGGGAGCTGTTTTTT. Residues: CASSYNRQGYGELFF.

This clone is termed medium-sized. The V and J genes are TRBV7-9 and TRBJ1-1; D possibly corresponds to TRBD1 (5 bases). This CDR3 comprises 12 residues. Trimming cost V 5 bases and J 4 bases, with 8 bases left between them. Germline V lookup: CDR1 SEHNR, CDR2 FQNEAQ (reference sequence). In DNA form, the CDR3 reads TGTGCCAGCAGCCCCGGGGGCACTGAAGCTTTCTTT. This encodes CASSPGGTEAFF.

The CDR3 region is CASSGTGRDGYTF. CDR3 nucleotide sequence: TGCGCCAGCAGCGGAACAGGGAGGGATGGCTACACCTTC. The chain links TRBV5-1 to TRBJ1-2; tentative D call: TRBD1 (6 bases). CDR1 is SGHRS and CDR2 is YFSETQ in the germline V gene. The V and J ends lost 4 bases and 6 bases respectively, with 13 bases between them. CDR3 length: 13 amino acids. Using reference TRBV5-1 and TRBJ1-2 for the parts outside the CDR3, the full variable domain is KAGVTQTPRYLIKTRGQQVTLSCSPISGHRSVSWYQQTPGQGLQFLFEYFSETQRNKGNFPGRFSGRQFSNSRSEMNVSTLELGDSALYLCASSGTGRDGYTFGSGTRLTVV.

The chain employs TRBV14 and TRBJ2-1, with TRBD2 identical over 8 bases. Germline-derived CDR1 and CDR2 are SGHDN and FVKESK. The CDR3 runs 16 residues. V lost 0 bases, J lost 7 bases, and 8 bases stayed unmatched. The CDR3 loop reads CASSQDLVAGSNEQFF. The CDR3 region has the DNA TGTGCCAGCAGCCAAGATTTGGTAGCGGGGAGTAATGAGCAGTTCTTC.

V and J are TRBV29-1 and TRBJ1-2; tentatively, D is TRBD1 (6 bases). Germline values: CDR1 SQVTM, CDR2 ANQGSEA. The CDR3 is made up of 12 amino acids. V was pared by 4 bases and J by 8 bases, with 14 bases between. This CDR3 reads CSVATGTLGYTF. The CDR3 region has the DNA TGCAGCGTTGCCACAGGGACGTTGGGCTACACCTTC. Full variable domain (outside the CDR3, taken from reference TRBV29-1 and TRBJ1-2): SAVISQKPSRDICQRGTSLTIQCQVDSQVTMMFWYRQQPGQSLTLIATANQGSEATYESGFVIDKFPISRPNLTFSTLTVSNMSPEDSSIYLCSVATGTLGYTFGSGTRLTVV.

The chain uses TRBV5-6 and TRBJ1-1, with D possibly being TRBD1 (6 bases). Trimming stripped 4 bases from V and 7 bases from J, with 17 bases between. The CDR3 totals 14 residues. Germline values: CDR1 SGHDT, CDR2 YYEEEE. Here the CDR3 reads CASSHTGNLGEAFF. In DNA, the CDR3 is TGTGCCAGCAGCCACACAGGGAATCTGGGTGAAGCTTTCTTT.

The V and J genes are TRBV5-1 and TRBJ1-5, with TRBD1 matching 7 bases. Germline CDR1 SGHRS, CDR2 YFSETQ. CDR3 size: 15 residues. Losses at the gene ends were 5 bases for V and 3 bases for J; bases not matched to a gene: 8. The CDR3 reads CASSPTGLNNQPQHF. The CDR3 coding sequence is TGCGCCAGCAGTCCGACAGGGCTTAACAATCAGCCCCAGCATTTT.

CDR3 bases: TGTGCCACCAGTGATCCCCGACAGGGCACTAATCAGCCCCAGCATTTT. Translation gives CATSDPRQGTNQPQHF. The chain links TRBV24-1 to TRBJ1-5, with 7 bases aligning to TRBD1. The V gene's germline CDR1 is KGHDR and CDR2 SFDVKD. Trimming took 3 bases from V and 4 from J; bases not matched to a gene: 8. This CDR3 region has 16 residues.

This clone is a singleton in its sample. V usage is TRBV4-2 and J usage is TRBJ1-2, with D possibly TRBD1 on 6 matching bases. The CDR3 is 20 residues long. Germline V gives CDR1 LGHNA, CDR2 YNFKEQ. Deletions cut 0 bases from V and 2 bases from J, with 25 bases between. The CDR3 bases are TGTGCCAGCAGCCAAGAATGGGGAGCCCCAGGACAGATACAGAACTATGGCTACACCTTC. It yields the protein CASSQEWGAPGQIQNYGYTF.

The V call is TRBV5-6, the J call TRBJ1-5; TRBD1 might be the D (5 bases). Trimming removed 0 bases at V and 1 base at J, with 8 bases between. Looked up from germline, CDR1 is SGHDT and CDR2 is YYEEEE. CDR3 length: 15 amino acids. This CDR3 is CASSLAGGSNQPQHF. For the CDR3, the DNA is TGTGCCAGCAGCTTGGCGGGGGGAAGCAATCAGCCCCAGCATTTT.

This chain joins TRBV19 and TRBJ2-1; the match to TRBD2 covers 9 bases. V was clipped by 4 bases and J by 7 bases; unmatched bases: 14. This CDR3 region has 17 residues. CDR1 is LNHDA, CDR2 SQIVND, per germline (reference sequence). This CDR3 is CASSTNERLAARNEQFF. The CDR3 bases are TGTGCCAGTAGTACCAATGAACGACTAGCGGCCCGGAATGAGCAGTTCTTC. Combining the CDR3 with reference TRBV19 and TRBJ2-1 gives the whole variable domain DGGITQSPKYLFRKEGQNVTLSCEQNLNHDAMYWYRQDPGQGLRLIYYSQIVNDFQKGDIAEGYSVSREKKESFPLTVTSAQKNPTAFYLCASSTNERLAARNEQFFGPGTRLTVL.

The chain uses TRBV30 and TRBJ1-6, with 9 bases that match TRBD1. CDR3 length: 13 residues. The trim removed 5 bases at V and 8 bases at J, leaving 4 bases unmatched. CDR1 is GTSNPN and CDR2 is SVGIG in the germline V gene (reference sequence). CDR3 DNA sequence: TGTGCCTGGGGGGACAGGGCGGATTCACCCCTCCACTTT. Encoded protein: CAWGDRADSPLHF.

The chain joins TRBV7-8 to TRBJ2-7; 11 bases are shared with TRBD1. Trimming at V came to 5 bases and at J to 5 bases, leaving 8 bases not matched to a gene. The CDR3 is 15 amino acids. The germline V gene encodes CDR1 SGHVS and CDR2 FQNEAQ. Here the CDR3 reads CASSLPGQGGHEQYF. The DNA for the CDR3 is TGTGCCAGCAGCCTACCGGGACAGGGGGGACACGAGCAGTACTTC.

The chain recombines TRBV15 with TRBJ2-5; the match to TRBD1 covers 7 bases. Per germline, CDR1 LNHNV and CDR2 YYDKDF (reference sequence). The CDR3 runs to 15 residues. After removal of 2 bases from V and 4 bases from J, the junction contained 7 bases not matched to a gene. The CDR3 DNA reads as TGTGCCACCAGCAGACTACAGGGGTTGGGAGAGACCCAGTACTTC. Translating it yields CATSRLQGLGETQYF.

The genes are TRBV6-5 and TRBJ1-5; 7 nucleotides agree with TRBD1. After removal of 5 bases from V and 3 bases from J, the junction contained 4 bases not matched to a gene. The CDR3 is 14 amino acids. Per the germline V gene, CDR1 is MNHEY and CDR2 is SVGAGI. The CDR3 protein is CASSQQGTNQPQHF. The DNA of the CDR3 is TGTGCCAGCAGTCAACAGGGGACCAATCAGCCCCAGCATTTT.

In its sample, this clone was seen a few times. The chain carries TRBV6-4 and TRBJ1-1; 7 bases align to TRBD1. The germline gives CDR1 MRHNA, CDR2 SNTAGT. This CDR3 is 13 amino acids long. Trimming took 5 bases from V and 3 from J; bases not matched to a gene: 3. The CDR3 loop reads CASSPDRDTEAFF. CDR3 DNA sequence: TGTGCCAGCAGTCCCGACAGGGACACTGAAGCTTTCTTT.

The table lists this clone with a few counts. The chain joins TRBV6-5 to TRBJ1-5, with a possible D match to TRBD1 (5 bases). CDR1 is MNHEY, CDR2 SVGAGI, per germline. The CDR3 has 12 amino acids. V lost 5 bases to trimming and J lost 9 bases, with 11 bases between them. The CDR3 reads CASSLPGWPQHF. As DNA, the CDR3 is TGTGCCAGCAGTCTACCAGGGTGGCCCCAGCATTTT.

The chain is built from TRBV3-1 (or the pseudogene TRBV3-2) and TRBJ1-2; 7 bases are shared with TRBD1. The CDR3 is 17 residues long. Germline CDR1 reads LGHDT; CDR2 reads YNNKEL (reference sequence). J was trimmed by 1 base and V by 0 bases; bases with no gene match: 8. As DNA, the CDR3 is TGTGCCAGCAGCCAAGAAGGAGGGGGCGCGATTAACTATGGCTACACCTTC. Translating it yields CASSQEGGGAINYGYTF.

Remarks on this clone: The sample carries other DNA sequences with the same CDR3. The genes are TRBV7-3 and TRBJ1-1; D gene uncertain. The germline CDR1 and CDR2 sequences are SGHTA and FQGTGA. There are 14 residues in the CDR3. Trimming took off 2 bases at V and 4 bases at J, with 11 bases between the two ends. The CDR3 coding sequence is TGTGCCAGCAGCTTAGAGGGCCGTAGCACTGAAGCTTTCTTT. It encodes CASSLEGRSTEAFF. Complete variable domain (other parts from reference TRBV7-3 and TRBJ1-1): GAGVSQTPSNKVTEKGKYVELRCDPISGHTALYWYRQSLGQGPEFLIYFQGTGAADDSGLPNDRFFAVRPEGSVSTLKIQRTERGDSAVYLCASSLEGRSTEAFFGQGTRLTVV.

The chain employs TRBV5-6 and TRBJ2-1, with 10 bases fitting TRBD2. CDR3 length: 15 residues. V lost 6 bases to trimming and J lost 3 bases; unmatched junction nucleotides: 6. In germline, CDR1 is SGHDT, CDR2 YYEEEE. This chain's CDR3 is CASIVLAGDYNEQFF. The CDR3 region has the DNA TGTGCCAGCATCGTCCTAGCGGGGGACTACAATGAGCAGTTCTTC.

DNA for the CDR3: TGTGCCAGCAGTTTCGACAGGGTCGAAGCTTTCTTT. Translated: CASSFDRVEAFF. This chain links TRBV12-3 or TRBV12-4 with TRBJ1-1; 7 bases match TRBD1. The CDR3 sequence is 12 residues long. V shed 3 bases, J shed 8 bases, and the junction held 3 bases outside the gene matches.

This clone has a handful of counts. The V gene is TRBV14, the J gene TRBJ1-2; 7 nucleotides align to TRBD1. Trimming cost V 0 bases and J 1 base; bases outside gene matches: 11. The germline gives CDR1 SGHDN, CDR2 FVKESK. There are 18 residues in the CDR3. CDR3 amino acids: CASSQDKTGDFVNYGYTF. The CDR3 nucleotides read TGTGCCAGCAGCCAAGATAAAACAGGGGATTTCGTTAACTATGGCTACACCTTC.

The chain carries TRBV30 and TRBJ1-6; 7 positions match TRBD1. The V and J ends lost 3 bases and 3 bases, in that order; junction bases with no gene match: 8. This CDR3 comprises 16 residues. The germline V gene encodes CDR1 GTSNPN and CDR2 SVGIG (reference sequence). The CDR3 DNA is TGTGCCTGGAGCATCCCGGGACAGCTCTATAATTCACCCCTCCACTTT. Residues: CAWSIPGQLYNSPLHF.

The V call is TRBV5-5, the J call TRBJ1-1; D is uncertain. The CDR3 has 15 amino acids. Germline loops: CDR1 SGHKS, CDR2 YYEKEE (reference sequence). Trimming pared 6 bases from V and 0 bases from J, leaving 15 bases between. CDR3 amino acids: CASTSELRLNTEAFF. CDR3 nucleotide sequence: TGTGCCAGCACCTCTGAGTTGAGATTGAACACTGAAGCTTTCTTT.

The rearrangement joins TRBV29-1 to TRBJ2-7; D not certain. V lost 3 bases to trimming and J lost 9 bases, with 12 bases between them. The CDR3 covers 11 residues. In germline, CDR1 is SQVTM, CDR2 ANQGSEA. CDR3 DNA sequence: TGCAGCGTTGATTCGGGTCTAGGGCAGTACTTC. Encoded protein: CSVDSGLGQYF.

The genes are TRBV15 and TRBJ1-4; TRBD1 is a possible D gene (6 bases). This CDR3 is 15 amino acids long. The germline gives CDR1 LNHNV, CDR2 YYDKDF (reference sequence). Trimming removed 0 bases from V and 5 bases from J, with 10 bases in between. The CDR3 nucleotides are TGTGCCACCAGCAGAGATCGTGGACAGAATGAAAAACTGTTTTTT. As protein: CATSRDRGQNEKLFF.

This rearrangement joins TRBV7-9 to TRBJ1-4, with D perhaps TRBD1 (6 bases). There are 15 residues in the CDR3. Per the germline V gene, CDR1 is SEHNR and CDR2 is FQNEAQ (reference sequence). The V end lost 0 bases, the J end lost 8 bases, and 13 bases lay between the germline ends. The CDR3 sequence: CASSLAKGEYEKLFF. CDR3 bases: TGTGCCAGCAGCTTAGCGAAGGGGGAGTACGAAAAACTGTTTTTT.

The V gene is TRBV10-3, the J gene TRBJ2-2; 10 nucleotides match TRBD1. V trimming: 7 bases; J trimming: 0 bases; junction bases outside the gene matches: 8. Germline V gene lookup returns CDR1 ENHRY and CDR2 SYGVKD. This CDR3 has 17 amino acids. The DNA for the CDR3 is TGTGCCATCAATCCGGGACAGGGGACCGCGAACACCGGGGAGCTGTTTTTT. This gives the protein CAINPGQGTANTGELFF.

The chain has TRBV5-8 and TRBJ1-6; maybe TRBD1 (6 bases). V lost 3 bases and J 10 bases, leaving 17 bases between the germline ends. The germline V gene has CDR1 SGHTS and CDR2 YDEGEE. The CDR3 has 15 amino acids. For the CDR3, the DNA is TGTGCCAGCAGCTCCTACACAGGGATCGGGTCACCCCTCCACTTT. Translating gives CASSSYTGIGSPLHF.

The CDR3 coding sequence is TGTGCCAGCAGCTTGGAACGACTCTATGGCTACACCTTC. Amino acids: CASSLERLYGYTF. This chain uses TRBV5-6 with TRBJ1-2, with D unclear. Germline CDR1 is SGHDT and CDR2 is YYEEEE. V lost 0 bases, J lost 4 bases, and 7 bases lay in between. The CDR3 has 13 residues.